This paragraph covers one TCR beta chain sequence. The entry originates in a study of cytomegalovirus exposure and HLA in healthy donors. Study background: Of all 400 or so donors who were genotyped, under 90% belonged to the Caucasian-associated ancestry cluster.

In the PCR, 60 Vbeta and 13 Jbeta primers were used. Assay: immunoSEQ multiplex PCR; the TCRdb copy retains only in-frame clones and omits some. The sample contains approximately 70,000 clones, about 67% of which appear only once. V lost 0 bases to trimming and J lost 6 bases; unmatched junction nucleotides: 5. The CDR3 totals 14 residues. The germline V gene has CDR1 SGHRS and CDR2 YFSETQ. The genes are TRBV5-1 and TRBJ1-1, with TRBD1 identical over 7 bases. The receptor comes from a man aged 35 to 55 in good health and CMV-seropositive. The source material was PBMCs. The CDR3 nucleotides read TGCGCCAGCAGCTTGGAGGGAAGGGGGCCTGAAGCTTTCTTT. Translating gives CASSLEGRGPEAFF. The variable domain in full, completed from reference TRBV5-1 and TRBJ1-1, reads KAGVTQTPRYLIKTRGQQVTLSCSPISGHRSVSWYQQTPGQGLQFLFEYFSETQRNKGNFPGRFSGRQFSNSRSEMNVSTLELGDSALYLCASSLEGRGPEAFFGQGTRLTVV.